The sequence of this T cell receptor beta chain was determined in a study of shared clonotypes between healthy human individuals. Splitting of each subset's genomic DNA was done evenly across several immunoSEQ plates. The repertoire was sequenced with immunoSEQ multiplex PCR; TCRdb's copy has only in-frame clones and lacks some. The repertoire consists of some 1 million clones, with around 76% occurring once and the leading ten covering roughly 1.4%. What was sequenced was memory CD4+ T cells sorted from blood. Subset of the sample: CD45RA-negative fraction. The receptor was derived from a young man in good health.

As DNA, the CDR3 is TGTGCCAGCAGTTACAGTACCGGGACGGGGGAGCAGTACTTC. Translated: CASSYSTGTGEQYF. The chain couples TRBV6-5 to TRBJ2-7, with D perhaps given as TRBD1 or TRBD2 (5 bases each). V lost 2 bases, J lost 7 bases, and 15 bases lay in between. The length of the CDR3 is 14 residues. The germline V gene has CDR1 MNHEY and CDR2 SVGAGI.